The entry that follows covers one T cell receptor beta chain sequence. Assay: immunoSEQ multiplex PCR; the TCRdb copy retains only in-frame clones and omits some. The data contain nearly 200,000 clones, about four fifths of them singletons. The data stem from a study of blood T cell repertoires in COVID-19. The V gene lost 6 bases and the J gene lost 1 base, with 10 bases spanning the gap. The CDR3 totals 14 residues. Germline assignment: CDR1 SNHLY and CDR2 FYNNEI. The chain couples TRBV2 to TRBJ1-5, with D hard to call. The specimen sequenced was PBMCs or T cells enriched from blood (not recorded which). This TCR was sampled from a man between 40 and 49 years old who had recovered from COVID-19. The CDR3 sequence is CASRVDTSNQPQHF. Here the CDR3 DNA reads TGTGCCAGCAGGGTTGACACGAGCAATCAGCCCCAGCATTTT.